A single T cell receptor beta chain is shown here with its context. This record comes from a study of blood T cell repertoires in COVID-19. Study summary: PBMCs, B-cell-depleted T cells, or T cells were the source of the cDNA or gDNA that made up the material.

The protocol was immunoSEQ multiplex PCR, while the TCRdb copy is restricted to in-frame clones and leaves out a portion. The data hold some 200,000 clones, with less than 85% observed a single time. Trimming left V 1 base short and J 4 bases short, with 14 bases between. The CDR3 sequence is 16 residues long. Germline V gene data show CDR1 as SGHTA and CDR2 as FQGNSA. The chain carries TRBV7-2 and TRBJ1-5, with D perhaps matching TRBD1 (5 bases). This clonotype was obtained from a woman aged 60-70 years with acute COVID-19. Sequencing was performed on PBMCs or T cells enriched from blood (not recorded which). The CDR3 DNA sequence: TGTGCCAGCAGCTTAGTGTCCAGGGTAGCTAATCAGCCCCAGCATTTT. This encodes CASSLVSRVANQPQHF. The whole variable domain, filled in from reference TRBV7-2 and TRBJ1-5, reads GAGVSQSPSNKVTEKGKDVELRCDPISGHTALYWYRQSLGQGLEFLIYFQGNSAPDKSGLPSDRFSAERTGGSVSTLTIQRTQQEDSAVYLCASSLVSRVANQPQHFGDGTRLSIL.